The sequence of this T cell receptor (beta chain) was determined in a study of blood T cell repertoires in COVID-19. Turning to the study itself: Samples taken during acute and convalescent COVID-19 were collected in the United States, Italy and Spain. From T cells, B-cell-depleted T cells, or PBMCs came the material, which was cDNA or gDNA.

Here immunoSEQ multiplex PCR was the method, and the copy in TCRdb shows in-frame clones only, minus some. The sample has around 100,000 clones, 70% to 90% seen once. This clone was detected once. The germline CDR1 and CDR2 sequences are LNHDA and SQIVND (reference sequence). V shed 3 bases, J shed 6 bases, and the junction held 7 bases outside the gene matches. This CDR3 spans 15 amino acids. Sequencing used peripheral blood. This clonotype originated in a human donor in a cohort sampled during active COVID-19. The chain uses TRBV19 and TRBJ2-2; 7 nucleotides match TRBD2. The CDR3 sequence is CASSIRTRESGELFF. CDR3 nucleotides: TGTGCCAGTAGTATTCGGACTAGAGAATCCGGGGAGCTGTTTTTT. Full variable domain (missing parts from reference TRBV19 and TRBJ2-2): DGGITQSPKYLFRKEGQNVTLSCEQNLNHDAMYWYRQDPGQGLRLIYYSQIVNDFQKGDIAEGYSVSREKKESFPLTVTSAQKNPTAFYLCASSIRTRESGELFFGEGSRLTVL.